The TCR beta chain under discussion was sequenced for a study of shared clonotypes between healthy human individuals. Germline assignment: CDR1 LGHNA and CDR2 YSLEER. The V end lost 3 bases, the J end lost 8 bases, and 11 bases lay between the germline ends. This CDR3 contains 13 residues. Terminally differentiated effector memory CD45RA+ cells were left out of the naive CD8 fraction, which was CD45RO-negative and positively selected for CCR7. TCRdb's table, derived via immunoSEQ multiplex PCR, lists solely in-frame clones and lacks some. The table lists roughly 2.1 million clones, about 93% of them singletons.

What was sequenced was naive CD8+ T cells from PBMCs. The TCR was taken from a man aged 18 to 30 in good health. Some clones in this sample may be carry-over from other donors' samples. The chain links TRBV4-3 to TRBJ1-3; D is unclear. Written as DNA, the CDR3 is TGCGCCAGCAGCCACTCGCGCCGAGACACCATATATTTT. Encoded protein: CASSHSRRDTIYF.